The 27 T cell receptor beta chains listed next were all sequenced from one sample in a study of cytomegalovirus exposure and HLA in healthy donors (dated by TCRdb to the late 2010s). Library preparation used the immunoSEQ multiplex PCR assay. For the multiplex PCR, a mixture combining 60 forward primers for TCR Vbeta segments and 13 reverse primers for TCR Jbeta segments was used. TCRdb carries this immuneACCESS record with in-frame sequences only. Its versions omit some clonotypes, under half of them owing to an unresolved V gene in the studies checked, with the rest unexplained. In all, the sample holds about 140,000 clones, and approximately 61% of those were seen once. Clones ranked in the top ten supply 2% to 3% of the sample. What was sequenced was PBMCs. The receptor source for this set is a woman in her thirties or forties in good health and CMV-seronegative.

V gene TRBV11-2 combines with J gene TRBJ2-3; 9 bases align to TRBD1. The CDR3 length is 15 residues. The germline CDR1 and CDR2 sequences are SGHAT and FQNNGV. V lost 3 bases to trimming and J lost 2 bases; unmatched junction nucleotides: 3. As DNA, the CDR3 is TGTGCCAGCAGCTTCGGGACAGGGTCCACAGATACGCAGTATTTT. This encodes CASSFGTGSTDTQYF.

In its sample, this clone was seen once. The J gene is TRBJ1-1, the V gene TRBV10-3, with D tentatively TRBD1 (6 bases). The V gene's germline CDR1 is ENHRY and CDR2 SYGVKD. V was clipped by 0 bases and J by 2 bases, with 16 bases between them. CDR3 length: 17 residues. The CDR3 sequence: CAISESTNAGVNTEAFF. The CDR3 DNA sequence: TGTGCCATCAGTGAGTCGACTAACGCAGGGGTAAACACTGAAGCTTTCTTT.

This chain connects TRBV5-4 to TRBJ2-1; 8 nucleotides match TRBD2. The trim removed 0 bases at V and 6 bases at J, leaving 8 bases unmatched. The length of the CDR3 is 16 residues. Germline values: CDR1 SGHNT, CDR2 YYREEE (reference sequence). CDR3 coding DNA: TGTGCCAGCAGCTTGGGGGGCGGGGGGCCTACCAATGAGCAGTTCTTC. It encodes CASSLGGGGPTNEQFF.

This chain joins TRBV6-5 and TRBJ1-6; D possibly corresponds to TRBD1 (6 bases). This CDR3 is 15 amino acids long. The germline V and J ends were trimmed by 5 bases and 7 bases, with 15 bases remaining between them. Germline CDR1 is MNHEY and CDR2 is SVGAGI. This CDR3 reads CASSMDSSGNSPLHF. CDR3 sequence (DNA): TGTGCCAGCAGTATGGACAGTTCAGGGAATTCACCCCTCCACTTT.

This chain joins TRBV5-8 and TRBJ1-1; 7 bases are shared with TRBD1. Germline lookup yields CDR1 SGHTS and CDR2 YDEGEE. V lost 5 bases to trimming and J lost 3 bases; unmatched junction nucleotides: 4. The CDR3 has 13 amino acids. The CDR3 here is CASRETGDTEAFF. CDR3 DNA sequence: TGTGCCAGCAGGGAAACAGGGGACACTGAAGCTTTCTTT.

Only a few counts were recorded for this clone. The chain's CDR3 is CASSVDTAYEQYF. The DNA of the CDR3 is TGCGCCAGCAGCGTGGACACCGCCTACGAGCAGTACTTC. This chain connects TRBV5-1 to TRBJ2-7; tentative D call: TRBD1 (5 bases). Trimming stripped 4 bases from V and 2 bases from J, with 10 bases between. Germline loops: CDR1 SGHRS, CDR2 YFSETQ. This CDR3 contains 13 residues.

This clone was seen only a few times. The V call is TRBV28, the J call TRBJ2-2; 16 bases map to TRBD2. The CDR3 runs to 18 residues. Losses at the gene ends were 7 bases for V and 4 bases for J; bases not matched to a gene: 9. Looked up from germline, CDR1 is MDHEN and CDR2 is SYDVKM. CDR3 sequence: CASNSGLAGGPFTGELFF. The CDR3 nucleotides are TGTGCCAGCAATTCGGGACTAGCGGGGGGGCCCTTCACCGGGGAGCTGTTTTTT.

The sample holds a few counts of this clone. The chain joins TRBV27 to TRBJ1-5; tentative D call: TRBD1 (5 bases). The V gene lost 7 bases and the J gene lost 3 bases, with 10 bases spanning the gap. The CDR3 consists of 13 residues. Germline CDR1 MNHEY, CDR2 SMNVEV (reference sequence). The CDR3 nucleotides are TGTGCCAGCACCGACAGACCCAATCAGCCCCAGCATTTT. It codes for CASTDRPNQPQHF.

With regard to this clone: Other nucleotide sequences in the sample specify the same CDR3. The rearrangement joins TRBV9 to TRBJ1-1, with 7 bases matching TRBD1. The V and J ends lost 4 bases and 5 bases, in that order; junction bases with no gene match: 8. CDR3 length equals 14 residues. The germline CDR1 and CDR2 sequences are SGDLS and YYNGEE. CDR3 nucleotide sequence: TGTGCCAGCAGCCTAACAGGGGTGGGAACTGAAGCTTTCTTT. It is translated as CASSLTGVGTEAFF. The full variable domain, with the rest looked up from reference TRBV9 and TRBJ1-1, is DSGVTQTPKHLITATGQRVTLRCSPRSGDLSVYWYQQSLDQGLQFLIQYYNGEERAKGNILERFSAQQFPDLHSELNLSSLELGDSALYFCASSLTGVGTEAFFGQGTRLTVV.

The chain combines TRBV30 with TRBJ2-5, with D perhaps matching TRBD2 (6 bases). Trimming removed 1 base from V and 7 bases from J, with 13 bases in between. Germline V gene lookup returns CDR1 GTSNPN and CDR2 SVGIG (reference sequence). The CDR3 is 13 residues long. CDR3 amino acids: CAWSGTTRGTQYF. CDR3 nucleotides: TGTGCCTGGAGTGGGACTACTCGCGGGACCCAGTACTTC.

The genes are TRBV29-1 and TRBJ1-1; D not certain. Trimming left V 3 bases short and J 3 bases short, with 5 bases between. CDR1 is SQVTM, CDR2 ANQGSEA, per germline. The length of the CDR3 is 11 residues. CDR3 sequence (DNA): TGCAGCGTTGAGGGCTACACTGAAGCTTTCTTT. Amino acids: CSVEGYTEAFF.

The rearrangement joins TRBV29-1 to TRBJ2-1; TRBD1 matches at 11 bases. CDR3 length equals 17 residues. V shed 3 bases and J 4 bases; nucleotides not matched to a gene: 11. Germline assignment: CDR1 SQVTM and CDR2 ANQGSEA. The CDR3 coding sequence is TGCAGCGTTGACCCCGCGGTGGGACAGGGGGATTACAATGAGCAGTTCTTC. Residues: CSVDPAVGQGDYNEQFF.

DNA for the CDR3: TGTGCCAGCAGGAGGGAGTTGAACACTGAAGCTTTCTTT. Residues: CASRRELNTEAFF. This sequence joins TRBV27 and TRBJ1-1, with unresolved D. CDR1 and CDR2 from the germline V gene are MNHEY and SMNVEV (reference sequence). V gave up 6 bases and J gave up 0 bases, with 8 bases separating them. The CDR3 consists of 13 residues.

J is TRBJ1-1 and V is TRBV29-1, with 9 bases aligning to TRBD1. Germline CDR1 and CDR2: SQVTM and ANQGSEA. This CDR3 region has 12 residues. The junction had 4 bases not matched to a gene; V was cut back by 7 bases and J by 4 bases. Here the CDR3 DNA reads TGCAGCGGTAAACAGGGGGCCACTGAAGCTTTCTTT. Translation: CSGKQGATEAFF.

V and J are TRBV18 and TRBJ1-2, with D possibly being TRBD1 (5 bases). The germline V gene has CDR1 KGHSH and CDR2 LQKENI. CDR3 length: 14 residues. V was shortened by 4 bases and J by 4 bases, with 13 bases between the two germline ends. The CDR3 loop is CASSQQETSYGYTF. Here the CDR3 DNA reads TGTGCCAGCTCACAACAGGAGACGTCCTATGGCTACACCTTC. Together with reference TRBV18 and TRBJ1-2, the CDR3 gives the full variable domain: NAGVMQNPRHLVRRRGQEARLRCSPMKGHSHVYWYRQLPEEGLKFMVYLQKENIIDESGMPKERFSAEFPKEGPSILRIQQVVRGDSAAYFCASSQQETSYGYTFGSGTRLTVV.

The rearrangement links TRBV5-5 to TRBJ1-2; 9 bases are a match to TRBD1. Germline trimming cut 2 bases from V and 6 bases from J; bases unmatched to any gene: 5. CDR1 is SGHKS, CDR2 YYEKEE, per germline (reference sequence). The CDR3 is 14 residues long. This chain's CDR3 is CASSFTGGGNGYTF. DNA for the CDR3: TGTGCCAGCAGCTTCACAGGGGGCGGGAATGGCTACACCTTC.

The V call is TRBV11-2, the J call TRBJ2-7; D remains unclear. The CDR3 is 13 amino acids. Trimming removed 2 bases at V and 0 bases at J, with 5 bases between. The germline V gene encodes CDR1 SGHAT and CDR2 FQNNGV. CDR3 in amino acids: CASSLTASYEQYF. The CDR3 DNA sequence: TGTGCCAGCAGCTTAACTGCCTCCTACGAGCAGTACTTC. Full variable domain (rest looked up from reference TRBV11-2 and TRBJ2-7): EAGVAQSPRYKIIEKRQSVAFWCNPISGHATLYWYQQILGQGPKLLIQFQNNGVVDDSQLPKDRFSAERLKGVDSTLKIQPAKLEDSAVYLCASSLTASYEQYFGPGTRLTVT.

The rearrangement links TRBV30 to TRBJ2-2; 14 bases line up with TRBD2. J was trimmed by 4 bases and V by 0 bases; bases with no gene match: 10. There are 19 residues in the CDR3. Germline-derived CDR1 and CDR2 are GTSNPN and SVGIG (reference sequence). The CDR3 DNA reads TGTGCCTGGAGTGTTAACGGACTAGCGGGGGGCCGGATCACCGGGGAGCTGTTTTTT. It codes for CAWSVNGLAGGRITGELFF.

The genes are TRBV4-1 and TRBJ1-1, with D tentatively TRBD1 (6 bases). The V gene lost 3 bases and the J gene lost 4 bases, with 15 bases spanning the gap. The CDR3 length is 15 residues. Germline loops: CDR1 MGHRA, CDR2 YSYEKL. The CDR3 loop reads CASSQAFTGTTEAFF. The CDR3 coding sequence is TGCGCCAGCAGCCAGGCCTTTACAGGGACCACTGAAGCTTTCTTT.

Remarks on this clone: The sample carries other DNA sequences with the same CDR3. This rearrangement joins TRBV7-2 to TRBJ2-6; maybe TRBD2 (7 bases). Trimming shortened V by 3 bases and J by 0 bases, and 12 bases separated the two germline ends. The CDR3 extends over 17 amino acids. Germline V gene lookup returns CDR1 SGHTA and CDR2 FQGNSA. This CDR3 is CASSLRGPFSGANVLTF. The CDR3 DNA reads TGTGCCAGCAGCTTGCGGGGGCCCTTCTCTGGGGCCAACGTCCTGACTTTC.

The chain carries TRBV6-1 and TRBJ1-5; D gene uncertain. The CDR3 spans 13 residues. V was pared by 2 bases and J by 2 bases, with 4 bases between. CDR1 and CDR2 (germline): MNHNS, SASEGT. This chain's CDR3 is CASSESRNQPQHF. CDR3 DNA sequence: TGTGCCAGCAGTGAAAGCCGCAATCAGCCCCAGCATTTT.

The chain joins TRBV19 to TRBJ2-7, with D maybe TRBD2 (6 bases). Trimming shortened V by 6 bases and J by 0 bases, and 18 bases separated the two germline ends. Per the germline V gene, CDR1 is LNHDA and CDR2 is SQIVND (reference sequence). There are 16 residues in the CDR3. The CDR3 bases are TGTGCCAGTAGCAGAGGCGGGGACCCCAGCTCCTACGAGCAGTACTTC. Residues: CASSRGGDPSSYEQYF.

This chain uses TRBV27 with TRBJ1-2; D is uncertain. The CDR3 is 15 amino acids. V lost 2 bases and J 4 bases, leaving 14 bases between the germline ends. CDR1 MNHEY and CDR2 SMNVEV come from the germline V gene (reference sequence). CDR3 residues: CASSLARGPSYGYTF. The CDR3 nucleotides read TGTGCCAGCAGTTTAGCCCGAGGCCCCTCCTATGGCTACACCTTC.

Note on this clone: Other DNA variants within this sample encode the same CDR3. The chain uses TRBV18 and TRBJ1-1, with a tentative D call TRBD1 (5 bases). V was cut by 3 bases and J by 8 bases, with 10 bases left in between. CDR3 size: 12 residues. CDR1 and CDR2 from the germline V gene are KGHSH and LQKENI. This chain's CDR3 is CASSPPGDEAFF. CDR3 bases: TGTGCCAGCTCACCCCCGGGGGACGAAGCTTTCTTT.

This clone was detected only a few times. This chain joins TRBV6-1 and TRBJ1-1; D unresolved. There are 13 residues in the CDR3. The germline V and J ends were trimmed by 8 bases and 3 bases, with 13 bases remaining between them. Germline CDR1 is MNHNS and CDR2 is SASEGT. DNA for the CDR3: TGTGCCAGCGGCCTGGGCAGTTACACTGAAGCTTTCTTT. Its translation: CASGLGSYTEAFF.

The V gene is TRBV5-5, the J gene TRBJ1-2; D might be TRBD1 (5 bases). Trimming removed 0 bases at V and 5 bases at J, with 23 bases between. The germline V gene has CDR1 SGHKS and CDR2 YYEKEE (reference sequence). The CDR3 has 18 residues. The CDR3 region has the DNA TGTGCCAGCAGCTTGGTCGGTCAGGGCAGGACAAGGGATTATGGCTACACCTTC. The encoded protein is CASSLVGQGRTRDYGYTF.

The rearrangement links TRBV10-3 to TRBJ2-3; 8 nucleotides line up with TRBD1. J was trimmed by 2 bases and V by 3 bases; bases with no gene match: 7. The CDR3 is 16 amino acids. CDR1 is ENHRY and CDR2 is SYGVKD in the germline V gene. This chain's CDR3 is CAISEPGQGDTDTQYF. CDR3 bases: TGTGCCATCAGTGAACCAGGACAGGGAGACACAGATACGCAGTATTTT.